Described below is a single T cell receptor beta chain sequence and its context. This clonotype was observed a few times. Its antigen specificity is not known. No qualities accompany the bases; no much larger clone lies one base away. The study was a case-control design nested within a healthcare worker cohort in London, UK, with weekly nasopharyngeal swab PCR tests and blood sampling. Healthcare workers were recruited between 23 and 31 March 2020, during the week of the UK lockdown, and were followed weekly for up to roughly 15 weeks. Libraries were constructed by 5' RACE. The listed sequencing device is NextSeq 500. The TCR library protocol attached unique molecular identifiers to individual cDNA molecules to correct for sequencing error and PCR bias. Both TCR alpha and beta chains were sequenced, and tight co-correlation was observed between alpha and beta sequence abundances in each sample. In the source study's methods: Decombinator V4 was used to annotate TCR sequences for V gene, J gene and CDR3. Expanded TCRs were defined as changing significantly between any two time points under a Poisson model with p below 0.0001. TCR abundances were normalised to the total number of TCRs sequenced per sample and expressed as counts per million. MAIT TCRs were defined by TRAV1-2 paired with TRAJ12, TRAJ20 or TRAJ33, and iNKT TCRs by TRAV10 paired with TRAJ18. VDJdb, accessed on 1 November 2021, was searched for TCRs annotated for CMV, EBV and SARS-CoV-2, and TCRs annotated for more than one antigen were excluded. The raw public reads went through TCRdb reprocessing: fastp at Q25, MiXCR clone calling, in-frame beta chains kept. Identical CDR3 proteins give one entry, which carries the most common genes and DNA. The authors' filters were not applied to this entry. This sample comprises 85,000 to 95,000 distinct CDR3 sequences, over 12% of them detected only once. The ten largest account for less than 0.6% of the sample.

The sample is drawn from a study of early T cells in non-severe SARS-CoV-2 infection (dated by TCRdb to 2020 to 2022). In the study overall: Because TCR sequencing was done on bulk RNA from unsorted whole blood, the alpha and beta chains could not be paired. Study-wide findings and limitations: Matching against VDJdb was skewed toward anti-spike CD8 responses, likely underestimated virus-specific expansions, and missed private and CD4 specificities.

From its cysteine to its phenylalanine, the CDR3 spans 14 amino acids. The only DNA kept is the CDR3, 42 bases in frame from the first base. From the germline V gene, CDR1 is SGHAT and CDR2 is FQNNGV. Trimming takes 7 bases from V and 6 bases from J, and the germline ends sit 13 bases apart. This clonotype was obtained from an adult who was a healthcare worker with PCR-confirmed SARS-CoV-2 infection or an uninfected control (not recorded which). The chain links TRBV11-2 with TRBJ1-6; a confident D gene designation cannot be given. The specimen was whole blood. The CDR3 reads CASKADDLNSPLHF. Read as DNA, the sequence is TGTGCCAGCAAAGCAGACGACCTTAATTCACCCCTCCACTTT.